The sequence of this T cell receptor beta chain was determined in a study of PD-1 blockade in classical Hodgkin lymphoma. Overall study results and limits: Newly diagnosed patients were reported to exhibit reduced baseline TCR diversity relative to healthy donors.

Germline-derived CDR1 and CDR2 are KGHSH and LQKENI. V dropped 5 bases and J dropped 2 bases, with 13 bases sitting between them. This CDR3 has 15 amino acids. Turning to this clone: Antigen specificity is unknown.

The patients all showed relapse after autologous stem cell transplantation, while their brentuximab vedotin exposure varied. The protocol was immunoSEQ multiplex PCR, while the TCRdb copy is restricted to in-frame clones and leaves out a portion. The data show 55,000 to 75,000 clones, 85% to 95% seen once. This TCR was sampled from a human donor with classical Hodgkin lymphoma. The chain joins TRBV18 to TRBJ1-3; D unclear. The sequences come from peripheral blood mononuclear cells (PBMCs), collected at baseline. The CDR3 sequence: CASSSTRGAGNTIYF. In DNA, the CDR3 is TGTGCCAGCTCATCCACCCGCGGGGCTGGAAACACCATATATTTT.